One sample yielded the 25 T cell receptor beta chains listed below, sequenced in a study of T cells expressing NK-cell markers. TCRdb processed the 5' RACE reads again and assigns one entry to each CDR3 protein, with no DNA. This table lists 350,000 to 400,000 distinct CDR3 sequences. The sample taken for sequencing was blood T cells: a sorted CD56 or NKG2C T cell subset, CD4+ or CD8+ T cells, or bulk PBMC T cells (not recorded which). The receptors shown here come from a woman aged 45-59 years in good health.

The V call is TRBV25-1, the J call TRBJ2-1; the D gene TCRdb calls, TRBD1, cannot be checked with no DNA. The CDR3 is 16 amino acids. Per germline, CDR1 MGHDK and CDR2 SYGVNS. The CDR3 sequence is CASSESGVGAYNEQFF. Combining the CDR3 with reference TRBV25-1 and TRBJ2-1 gives the whole variable domain EADIYQTPRYLVIGTGKKITLECSQTMGHDKMYWYQQDPGMELHLIHYSYGVNSTEKGDLSSESTVSRIRTEHFPLTLESARPSHTSQYLCASSESGVGAYNEQFFGPGTRLTVL.

V usage is TRBV5-1 and J usage is TRBJ2-1; TCRdb selects TRBD2, and the lack of DNA leaves this call unchecked. CDR3 length: 16 amino acids. CDR1 is SGHRS, CDR2 YFSETQ, per germline. The CDR3 is CASSARLAGVLNEQFF. Complete variable domain (other parts from reference TRBV5-1 and TRBJ2-1): KAGVTQTPRYLIKTRGQQVTLSCSPISGHRSVSWYQQTPGQGLQFLFEYFSETQRNKGNFPGRFSGRQFSNSRSEMNVSTLELGDSALYLCASSARLAGVLNEQFFGPGTRLTVL.

This chain joins TRBV4-1 and TRBJ2-3. This CDR3 comprises 17 residues. Germline lookup yields CDR1 MGHRA and CDR2 YSYEKL. The CDR3 reads CASSQDQITGFSDTQYF.

The V and J genes are TRBV12-3 or TRBV12-4 and TRBJ2-2; the TCRdb call, TRBD1, lacks DNA for checking. CDR3 length: 15 residues. CDR3 in amino acids: CASRKGTGYTGELFF.

This rearrangement joins TRBV20-1 to TRBJ2-2. Germline V gene lookup returns CDR1 DFQATT and CDR2 SNEGSKA (reference sequence). The CDR3 sequence is 15 residues long. The CDR3 loop is CSASSPSGNTGELFF.

This chain joins TRBV29-1 and TRBJ2-1. Germline V gene data show CDR1 as SQVTM and CDR2 as ANQGSEA. There are 11 residues in the CDR3. The CDR3 here is CSVVRADEQFF.

The V call is TRBV30, the J call TRBJ1-4; there is no DNA to check the TCRdb D call of TRBD1. CDR3 size: 12 residues. Germline CDR1 and CDR2: GTSNPN and SVGIG (reference sequence). CDR3: CAWDPGSEKLFF.

This chain joins TRBV12-3 or TRBV12-4 and TRBJ2-1; TCRdb gives TRBD2 as the D gene, but with no DNA this cannot be confirmed. This CDR3 has 16 amino acids. The chain's CDR3 is CASSFFLSTAGNEQFF.

This CDR3 reads CASSPRRGAIPNEQFF. The chain links TRBV12-3 or TRBV12-4 to TRBJ2-1; TCRdb reports TRBD2, a call that lacks DNA to check it against. The CDR3 is made up of 16 amino acids.

The genes are TRBV5-1 and TRBJ2-3; the TCRdb D gene call, TRBD1, has no DNA to confirm it. This CDR3 has 15 residues. Germline V gives CDR1 SGHRS, CDR2 YFSETQ. CDR3 protein: CASSLGDRSTDTQYF.

The rearrangement joins TRBV3-1 to TRBJ2-1; no DNA is available, so the TRBD1 call from TCRdb remains unchecked. This CDR3 contains 15 residues. CDR1 is LGHDT and CDR2 is YNNKEL in the germline V gene (reference sequence). Here the CDR3 reads CASSQAEGAYNEQFF.

CDR3: CASSQRGGRQETQYF. V usage is TRBV5-6 and J usage is TRBJ2-5; TCRdb reports TRBD1, a call that lacks DNA to check it against. Germline V CDR1 and CDR2: SGHDT, YYEEEE. The length of the CDR3 is 15 residues.

The CDR3 here is CAIRGQNTEAFF. This sequence joins TRBV10-3 and TRBJ1-1; TCRdb's D call, TRBD1, is unchecked because there is no DNA. This CDR3 region has 12 residues. From germline, CDR1 is ENHRY and CDR2 SYGVKD.

The chain recombines TRBV20-1 with TRBJ1-2; checking the TCRdb D call of TRBD1 is not possible without DNA. Germline assignment: CDR1 DFQATT and CDR2 SNEGSKA (reference sequence). This CDR3 is built from 12 residues. The chain's CDR3 is CSALDTNYGYTF.

This chain joins TRBV2 and TRBJ2-4. Per the germline V gene, CDR1 is SNHLY and CDR2 is FYNNEI. The CDR3 loop spans 16 amino acids. The CDR3 protein is CASSEHGGLAKNIQYF.

The chain employs TRBV7-2 and TRBJ2-1; with no DNA, the TCRdb D assignment of TRBD2 cannot be verified. Germline lookup yields CDR1 SGHTA and CDR2 FQGNSA. The CDR3 runs 14 residues. The CDR3 here is CASSLGLASSEQFF.

The chain employs TRBV2 and TRBJ2-3; checking the TCRdb D call of TRBD1 is not possible without DNA. Germline CDR1 is SNHLY and CDR2 is FYNNEI. The CDR3 consists of 14 residues. The CDR3 region is CASLSPGYTDTQYF.

The chain is built from TRBV19 and TRBJ1-1; there is no DNA to check the TCRdb D call of TRBD1. Germline V gene data show CDR1 as LNHDA and CDR2 as SQIVND (reference sequence). The CDR3 is 17 residues long. The CDR3 loop reads CASSIRQASSTTREAFF.

CDR3 protein: CASSFGQGETQYF. The genes are TRBV5-1 and TRBJ2-5; TCRdb proposes TRBD1, but this gene call is untestable without DNA. The germline V gene has CDR1 SGHRS and CDR2 YFSETQ. The CDR3 totals 13 residues.

The chain uses TRBV12-3 or TRBV12-4 and TRBJ1-1; TCRdb gives TRBD1 as the D gene, but with no DNA this cannot be confirmed. The CDR3 sequence is 16 residues long. The CDR3 is CASSLASAGEWTEAFF.

The chain carries TRBV2 and TRBJ2-7; the D gene TCRdb calls, TRBD2, cannot be checked with no DNA. The CDR3 runs 15 residues. The germline V gene encodes CDR1 SNHLY and CDR2 FYNNEI. The CDR3 here is CASSEERASGYEQYF.

The chain carries TRBV5-1 and TRBJ2-1; TCRdb's D call, TRBD2, is unchecked because there is no DNA. In germline, CDR1 is SGHRS, CDR2 YFSETQ. The CDR3 runs 14 residues. CDR3 residues: CASSPGLADNEQFF.

This chain connects TRBV20-1 to TRBJ1-5. The germline CDR1 and CDR2 sequences are DFQATT and SNEGSKA (reference sequence). The CDR3 runs 13 residues. The CDR3 spells CSARVSDNQPQHF.

The chain employs TRBV19 and TRBJ2-5; TCRdb indicates TRBD2, and absent DNA this call remains unverified. The CDR3 length is 15 residues. Germline CDR1 and CDR2: LNHDA and SQIVND (reference sequence). The CDR3 sequence is CASSSTSGKVETQYF. The whole variable domain, remainder taken from reference TRBV19 and TRBJ2-5, is DGGITQSPKYLFRKEGQNVTLSCEQNLNHDAMYWYRQDPGQGLRLIYYSQIVNDFQKGDIAEGYSVSREKKESFPLTVTSAQKNPTAFYLCASSSTSGKVETQYFGPGTRLLVL.

The V call is TRBV20-1, the J call TRBJ2-5; TCRdb designates TRBD1, a call that cannot be tested without DNA. The CDR3 has 13 amino acids. In germline, CDR1 is DFQATT, CDR2 SNEGSKA (reference sequence). CDR3 sequence: CSATDTRVGTQYF.